Described below is a single T cell receptor (beta chain) sequence and its context. The specificity of this receptor is unknown. No much larger clone is present one base from it, and per-base qualities are unavailable. In the germline V gene (reference sequence), CDR1 corresponds to SEHNR and CDR2 to FQNEAQ. The CDR3 measures 18 amino acids from cysteine to phenylalanine. Only the CDR3 region is kept as DNA, spanning 54 bases read in frame from base 1. The V end loses 5 bases and the J end loses 0 bases, and a stretch of 17 bases separates them. The data originate from a study of blood T cell repertoires in COVID-19 (TCRdb year 2020). With regard to the full study: The collaborator samples originated in the United States, Italy and Spain and spanned the acute and convalescent phases of COVID-19. Sample metadata almost always included a de-identified subject ID, COVID-19 status, age in years and sex. The material from the prospective study consisted of cDNA or gDNA derived from T cells, B-cell-depleted T cells, or PBMCs. The dataset comprised deeply sampled blood TCRbeta repertoires from subjects exposed to, actively infected with, or recovered from COVID-19. HLA class I and class II types, where available, came from metadata supplied by the sample provider rather than from assay-based typing. Samples were obtained from the ongoing ImmuneRACE study (first 160 participants) and from about 1,300 subjects provided by 6 global collaborators. A freely available public database, intended as a resource for researchers studying the immune response to SARS-CoV-2, is where the repertoires were released. Here is what the overall study found, with its caveats: The amount of clinical and demographic metadata varied by source and participant and was provided uncurated.

Whole blood was collected in K2EDTA tubes by collaborating institutions according to the institutions' own protocols. For TCRbeta analysis, collaborator samples were shipped as frozen whole blood, as isolated PBMCs, or as DNA extracted from either sample type. TCRbeta CDR3 regions were amplified from genomic DNA using the immunoSEQ Assay, a bias-controlled multiplex PCR. Concerning the study's data processing: Within the assay, amplification of reference gene primers was used to estimate how many nucleated cells each sample contained. To quantify the absolute abundance of each unique TCRbeta CDR3 rearrangement, sequence reads were collapsed and filtered. For each sample, productive Simpson clonality was calculated by taking the square root of Simpson's diversity index across productive rearrangements. Drawn from immuneACCESS, this table holds only the in-frame rearrangements with V and J called that TCRdb kept. Clones are partly lost; checked studies trace under half to an unresolved V gene and leave the rest unexplained. The V and J calls and clone size are taken from that table; D and trimming were inferred from the DNA. Counted in this sample were tens of thousands of clones; 85% to 90% of them appeared once. Roughly 15% of the sample belongs to the ten largest clones.

Recombination linked TRBV7-9 to TRBJ2-6; TRBD1 is a possible D gene, resting on 6 matching bases. What was sequenced was peripheral blood. The clonotype comes from a woman aged 70 to 79 with acute or convalescent COVID-19. The CDR3: CASSLSGQGISGANVLTF. The bases read TGTGCCAGCAGCCTCTCGGGACAAGGAATCTCTGGGGCCAACGTCCTGACTTTC.